The rows below give T cell receptor beta chains drawn from one sample of a study of cytomegalovirus exposure and HLA in healthy donors. Libraries were prepared by immunoSEQ multiplex PCR; TCRdb keeps only in-frame clonotypes and omits some of them. The table records tens of thousands of clones, around 78% of them present only once. Sequences were obtained from PBMCs. These receptors were obtained from a male donor in good health and CMV-seropositive. Both conserved end residues are part of each CDR3. Fields, in order: clone size, D gene, V gene, J gene, CDR3 protein, CDR3 DNA. The D gene is left open where the match is weak. The listing skips clone size in some rows; elsewhere it reads once, few, many or a size class.

-	TRBD2	TRBV5-1	TRBJ2-3	CASSLDGASGVADTQYF	TGCGCCAGCAGCTTGGACGGGGCTAGCGGGGTTGCAGATACGCAGTATTTT
-	TRBD1	TRBV6-5	TRBJ2-1	CASSERQGGYNEQFF	TGTGCCAGCAGCGAAAGACAGGGTGGATACAATGAGCAGTTCTTC
-	TRBD1	TRBV13	TRBJ2-1	CASSPRQGVYEQFF	TGTGCCAGCAGCCCTAGACAGGGGGTCTATGAGCAGTTCTTC
-	TRBD1	TRBV5-1	TRBJ1-1	CASGQANTEAFF	TGCGCCAGCGGACAGGCGAACACTGAAGCTTTCTTT
-	-	TRBV6-5	TRBJ1-2	CASSYSRVGYTF	TGTGCCAGCAGTTACTCCAGGGTTGGCTACACCTTC
-	TRBD2	TRBV19	TRBJ2-1	CASSTNLGLAGEPTGNEQFF	TGTGCCAGTAGTACAAACCTAGGACTAGCGGGGGAACCAACTGGGAACGAGCAGTTCTTC
few	TRBD1	TRBV18	TRBJ1-5	CASSPGLQGNQPQHF	TGTGCCAGCTCACCAGGACTACAGGGGAATCAGCCCCAGCATTTT
-	-	TRBV5-1	TRBJ2-2	CASSLVFVGATGELFF	TGCGCCAGCAGCTTGGTCTTCGTTGGTGCGACCGGGGAGCTGTTTTTT
-	TRBD1	TRBV30	TRBJ1-3	CAWSVRARGTGNTIYF	TGTGCCTGGAGTGTACGGGCCAGGGGGACTGGAAACACCATATATTTT
-	TRBD2	TRBV7-2	TRBJ2-2	CASSLVRREGRTGELFF	TGTGCCAGCAGCTTAGTAAGGCGGGAGGGCCGGACCGGGGAGCTGTTTTTT
-	-	TRBV6-1	TRBJ2-5	CASSLETGGRTQYF	TGTGCCAGCAGTTTGGAGACAGGAGGACGGACCCAGTACTTC
-	TRBD2	TRBV5-6	TRBJ2-3	CASSSPSLLAGVLDTQYF	TGTGCCAGCAGCTCCCCTTCGTTACTAGCGGGAGTACTAGATACGCAGTATTTT
once	-	TRBV5-5	TRBJ2-1	CASSLASSYNEQFF	TGTGCCAGCAGCTTAGCAAGCTCCTACAATGAGCAGTTCTTC
-	-	TRBV6-4	TRBJ1-1	CASSAGMNTEAFF	TGTGCCAGCTCTGCAGGGATGAACACTGAAGCTTTCTTT
-	-	TRBV28	TRBJ1-2	CASSVPQGNGYTF	TGTGCCAGCAGTGTCCCACAGGGTAACGGCTACACCTTC
-	TRBD2	TRBV5-6	TRBJ2-1	CASSSISWGLADNEQFF	TGTGCCAGCAGCTCGATAAGTTGGGGACTAGCTGACAATGAGCAGTTCTTC
-	-	TRBV19	TRBJ1-3	CASSTTISGNTIYF	TGTGCCAGTAGCACTACCATCTCTGGAAACACCATATATTTT
-	-	TRBV7-2	TRBJ2-1	CASSSTTGYFNEQFF	TGTGCCAGCAGCTCCACTACAGGGTATTTCAATGAGCAGTTCTTC
-	TRBD2	TRBV6-1	TRBJ2-3	CASSDSSGVLDTQYF	TGTGCCAGCAGTGATTCTAGCGGGGTTCTAGATACGCAGTATTTT
-	-	TRBV27	TRBJ1-5	CASSFRGGDQPQHF	TGTGCCAGCAGTTTTCGGGGTGGTGATCAGCCCCAGCATTTT
once	TRBD1	TRBV27	TRBJ2-7	CASRSTGAYEQYF	TGTGCCAGCCGGTCGACAGGGGCCTACGAGCAGTACTTC
-	-	TRBV5-1	TRBJ2-2	CASSAVGGDTGELFF	TGCGCCAGCAGTGCAGTAGGGGGGGACACCGGGGAGCTGTTTTTT
few	TRBD2	TRBV5-4	TRBJ2-2	CASSLGLAPGELFF	TGTGCCAGCAGCTTGGGACTAGCGCCCGGGGAGCTGTTTTTT
-	-	TRBV4-1	TRBJ1-2	CASSPTAGYGYTF	TGCGCCAGCAGCCCCACAGCGGGTTATGGCTACACCTTC
-	TRBD2	TRBV5-1	TRBJ2-1	CASRLAGMPDHEQFF	TGCGCCAGCAGACTAGCGGGAATGCCTGATCATGAGCAGTTCTTC
-	-	TRBV29-1	TRBJ1-1	CSADRLDTEAFF	TGCAGCGCCGACAGGCTTGACACTGAAGCTTTCTTT
-	-	TRBV30	TRBJ1-1	CAWSLGLKNTEAFF	TGTGCCTGGAGTCTTGGACTGAAGAACACTGAAGCTTTCTTT
-	TRBD1	TRBV28	TRBJ2-7	CASRGQGAYEQYF	TGTGCCAGCCGAGGACAGGGCGCCTACGAGCAGTACTTC
once	TRBD1	TRBV5-1	TRBJ2-3	CASSLQGTDTQYF	TGCGCCAGCAGCTTACAGGGGACAGATACGCAGTATTTT
few	-	TRBV9	TRBJ2-7	CASSEEELGYEQYF	TGTGCCAGCAGCGAGGAGGAGTTAGGTTACGAGCAGTACTTC
-	TRBD2	TRBV5-1	TRBJ2-3	CASSNRLAQSTDTQYF	TGCGCCAGCAGCAACAGACTAGCTCAGAGCACAGATACGCAGTATTTT
-	-	TRBV6-6	TRBJ2-3	CASSYLARVTQDTQYF	TGTGCCAGCAGTTACTTGGCGCGGGTCACCCAGGATACGCAGTATTTT
-	TRBD2	TRBV15	TRBJ2-1	CATSETSGDREQFF	TGTGCCACCAGCGAGACTAGCGGTGACCGTGAGCAGTTCTTC
many	TRBD2	TRBV6-4	TRBJ2-3	CASSDGGGSTDTQYF	TGTGCCAGCAGTGACGGCGGGGGGAGCACAGATACGCAGTATTTT
few	-	TRBV18	TRBJ2-7	CASSQQAQSTYEQYF	TGTGCCAGCTCACAACAGGCACAATCGACCTACGAGCAGTACTTC
-	-	TRBV2	TRBJ2-3	CASIKWGGTDTQYF	TGTGCCAGCATCAAGTGGGGGGGCACAGATACGCAGTATTTT
once	-	TRBV28	TRBJ2-7	CATAWRGAGVYEQYF	TGTGCCACCGCGTGGAGGGGCGCTGGGGTATACGAGCAATACTTC
-	-	TRBV19	TRBJ2-1	CASSIQERNEQFF	TGTGCCAGTAGTATACAAGAGCGCAATGAGCAGTTCTTC
-	-	TRBV28	TRBJ2-7	CASSFGYYEQYF	TGTGCCAGCAGTTTCGGTTACTACGAGCAGTACTTC
-	TRBD1	TRBV7-6	TRBJ2-2	CASSLALRDSNTGELFF	TGTGCCAGCAGCTTAGCCTTAAGGGACAGCAACACCGGGGAGCTGTTTTTT
-	-	TRBV27	TRBJ2-7	CASSPYQVPEQYF	TGTGCCAGCAGTCCCTACCAGGTACCCGAGCAGTACTTC
-	-	TRBV18	TRBJ1-1	CASSPGVGGTMNTEAFF	TGTGCCAGCTCACCAGGGGTGGGGGGTACTATGAACACTGAAGCTTTCTTT
few	-	TRBV6-5	TRBJ2-7	CASSPSVYEQYF	TGTGCCAGCAGTCCATCGGTCTACGAGCAGTACTTC
-	-	TRBV7-6	TRBJ1-3	CASSKTGGSIGNTIYF	TGTGCCAGCAGCAAAACTGGCGGATCTATAGGAAACACCATATATTTT
-	TRBD1	TRBV6-6	TRBJ1-1	CASSSTGANTEAFF	TGTGCCAGCAGTTCGACAGGGGCGAACACTGAAGCTTTCTTT
once	-	TRBV10-2	TRBJ2-3	CASSESGTSTDTQYF	TGCGCCAGCAGTGAGTCTGGGACTAGCACAGATACGCAGTATTTT
-	-	TRBV7-8	TRBJ2-3	CASSYYTDTQYF	TGTGCCAGCAGCTATTACACAGATACGCAGTATTTT
-	TRBD1	TRBV27	TRBJ1-2	CASSWTGSYGYTF	TGTGCCAGCAGTTGGACAGGGTCCTATGGCTACACCTTC